The T cell receptor beta chain under discussion was sequenced for a study of STAT5B mutations in CD4+ large granular lymphocyte leukemia. Across the study: Healthy donors showed HLA-associated enrichment of the CDR3 'QG' motif. Points from the study as a whole: No patients shared main leukemic clonotypes, though roughly 27% appeared at low frequency elsewhere. Compared with healthy controls (2/35), patient top clones favored TRBV06 (8/27).

A word on this clone: Its target is unknown.

Authors' analysis steps: A productive frequency of 2.59 x 10-5 was the lowest detectable. Sequencing used immunoSEQ multiplex PCR; TCRdb keeps in-frame clones, though not all of them. D and trimming come from the DNA, and the V and J calls and clone size come from that table. The data show about 45,000 clones, around 86% seen once. Germline V lookup: CDR1 GTSNPN, CDR2 SVGIG (reference sequence). The CDR3 spans 14 residues. With 2 bases removed from V and 4 bases from J, the gap between germline ends came to 12 bases. Sample: CD4+ T cells from blood buffy coats. The receptor's source is a human donor in good health. The J gene is TRBJ1-5, the V gene TRBV30; D might be TRBD1 (5 bases). For the CDR3, the DNA is TGTGCCTGGAGTACCCAGACAGCAAATCAGCCCCAGCATTTT. Translated, it gives CAWSTQTANQPQHF.